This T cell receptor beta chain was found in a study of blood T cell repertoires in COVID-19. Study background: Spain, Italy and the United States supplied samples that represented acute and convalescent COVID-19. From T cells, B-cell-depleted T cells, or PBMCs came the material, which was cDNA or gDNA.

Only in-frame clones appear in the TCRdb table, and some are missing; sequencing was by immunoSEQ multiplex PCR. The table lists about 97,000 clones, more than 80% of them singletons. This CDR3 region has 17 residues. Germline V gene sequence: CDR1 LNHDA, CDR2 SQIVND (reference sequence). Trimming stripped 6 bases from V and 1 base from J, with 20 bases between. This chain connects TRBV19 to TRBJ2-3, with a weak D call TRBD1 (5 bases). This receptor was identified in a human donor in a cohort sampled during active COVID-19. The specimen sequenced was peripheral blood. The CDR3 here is CASSPGRTIRGTDTQYF. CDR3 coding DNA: TGTGCCAGTAGCCCCGGCAGGACAATAAGGGGCACAGATACGCAGTATTTT.